The 13 T cell receptor beta chains in this list originate from one sample, sequenced in a study of OX40 agonist ivuxolimab in advanced cancers. Generated by immunoSEQ multiplex PCR, the TCRdb table keeps only in-frame clones and is missing some. This sample has around 83,000 clones, with roughly nine tenths found just once. The source was CD4+ or CD8+ T cells sorted from blood, collected in a trial of the OX40 agonist ivuxolimab. The receptor source for this set is an adult with an advanced solid tumor such as melanoma, head and neck, liver or kidney cancer.

This chain joins TRBV6-1 and TRBJ2-3; a possible D gene is TRBD1 (7 bases). CDR1 MNHNS and CDR2 SASEGT come from the germline V gene. Trimming stripped 7 bases from V and 2 bases from J, with 16 bases between. The CDR3 has 15 amino acids. CDR3 sequence (DNA): TGTGCCAGCACCCGACAGGGACTTGACACAGATACGCAGTATTTT. It specifies CASTRQGLDTDTQYF.

CDR3 amino acids: CASSLNRGSYEQYF. As DNA, the CDR3 is TGTGCCAGCAGCTTAAACCGCGGGTCCTACGAGCAGTACTTC. The chain links TRBV11-2 to TRBJ2-7; D perhaps matches TRBD2 (5 bases). Germline lookup yields CDR1 SGHAT and CDR2 FQNNGV. V was shortened by 2 bases and J by 1 base, with 9 bases between the two germline ends. The CDR3 runs to 14 residues.

This clone has a handful of counts. This sequence joins TRBV18 and TRBJ2-2; unclear D gene. The length of the CDR3 is 15 residues. Trimming stripped 3 bases from V and 0 bases from J, with 8 bases between. The germline V gene encodes CDR1 KGHSH and CDR2 LQKENI. CDR3 loop: CASSPTVANTGELFF. Written as DNA, the CDR3 is TGTGCCAGCTCACCTACAGTAGCGAACACCGGGGAGCTGTTTTTT.

This chain connects TRBV7-9 to TRBJ1-1; D possibly corresponds to TRBD1 (5 bases). V lost 4 bases to trimming and J lost 6 bases, with 6 bases between them. Germline loops: CDR1 SEHNR, CDR2 FQNEAQ (reference sequence). The CDR3 loop spans 11 amino acids. The CDR3 sequence is CASSSGAEAFF. The CDR3 DNA sequence: TGTGCCAGCAGCTCGGGGGCTGAAGCTTTCTTT.

The chain employs TRBV7-6 and TRBJ2-7; 13 bases map to TRBD2. Per germline, CDR1 SGHVS and CDR2 FNYEAQ. The CDR3 is 16 amino acids. The V gene end was trimmed by 5 bases and the J gene end by 5 bases; junction bases not matched to a gene: 9. CDR3 sequence: CASSPRTSGSYNEQYF. CDR3 sequence (DNA): TGTGCCAGCAGCCCCCGGACTAGCGGGAGTTACAACGAGCAGTACTTC.

The rearrangement links TRBV18 to TRBJ1-3, with D uncertain. The germline gives CDR1 KGHSH, CDR2 LQKENI. This CDR3 has 16 residues. V was clipped by 0 bases and J by 0 bases, with 9 bases between them. The CDR3 region is CASSPPSRTSGNTIYF. CDR3 DNA: TGTGCCAGCTCACCACCATCACGTACCTCTGGAAACACCATATATTTT.

This clone was seen just once. V gene TRBV9 combines with J gene TRBJ2-7; TRBD2 is a possible D gene (6 bases). There are 14 residues in the CDR3. The V end was cut by 3 bases, the J end by 3 bases, with 13 bases between. Germline lookup yields CDR1 SGDLS and CDR2 YYNGEE. The CDR3 bases are TGTGCCAGCAGCGGCCCTAGCGTCTACTACGAGCAGTACTTC. This sequence encodes CASSGPSVYYEQYF.

The chain is built from TRBV7-2 and TRBJ1-4, with 7 bases that match TRBD1. Germline assignment: CDR1 SGHTA and CDR2 FQGNSA. V shed 3 bases and J 0 bases; nucleotides not matched to a gene: 4. This CDR3 comprises 16 residues. CDR3 amino acids: CASSFGQGATNEKLFF. CDR3 coding DNA: TGTGCCAGCAGCTTTGGCCAGGGGGCAACTAATGAAAAACTGTTTTTT.

The genes are TRBV5-4 and TRBJ1-2; D is perhaps TRBD1 (5 bases). The V gene's germline CDR1 is SGHNT and CDR2 YYREEE (reference sequence). The CDR3 spans 15 residues. V shed 0 bases and J shed 4 bases, with 13 bases lying between them. The CDR3 region is CASSLAGTGGYGYTF. The DNA for the CDR3 is TGTGCCAGCAGCTTGGCCGGGACGGGGGGCTATGGCTACACCTTC.

The CDR3 bases are TGTGCCAGCTCGGCTCTTGCGGGAGGGTCAGATACGCAGTATTTT. It yields the protein CASSALAGGSDTQYF. The V and J genes are TRBV2 and TRBJ2-3, with TRBD2 identical over 9 bases. Germline V gene lookup returns CDR1 SNHLY and CDR2 FYNNEI. V shed 8 bases and J 4 bases; nucleotides not matched to a gene: 10. This CDR3 is 15 amino acids long.

CDR3 nucleotide sequence: TGTGCCTGGACGGATAAACGGGCGAGCTCCTACAATGAGCAGTTCTTC. As protein: CAWTDKRASSYNEQFF. The genes are TRBV30 and TRBJ2-1, with D unclear. The CDR3 has 16 amino acids. Germline CDR1 reads GTSNPN; CDR2 reads SVGIG (reference sequence). V lost 4 bases and J lost 0, with 16 bases in between.

The J gene is TRBJ2-5, the V gene TRBV9; D may be TRBD1 or TRBD2 (5 bases each). Germline CDR1 SGDLS, CDR2 YYNGEE. Trimming left V 2 bases short and J 4 bases short, with 9 bases between. This CDR3 is 13 amino acids long. CDR3 amino acids: CASSVRAGETQYF. The DNA for the CDR3 is TGTGCCAGCAGCGTCAGGGCGGGAGAGACCCAGTACTTC.

The genes are TRBV28 and TRBJ1-1; D not certain. The CDR3 runs 10 residues. Deletions cut 8 bases from V and 9 bases from J, with 10 bases between. Germline values: CDR1 MDHEN, CDR2 SYDVKM. The CDR3 here is CASYSGKAFF. CDR3 DNA sequence: TGTGCCAGCTACAGTGGGAAAGCTTTCTTT.